This entry is about one TCR beta chain. No cognate antigen has been identified for it. Per-nucleotide qualities are absent, and no much larger clonotype sits a single base away. From the germline V gene, CDR1 is SGHVS and CDR2 is FQNEAQ. The CDR3 runs 16 residues from the cysteine to the phenylalanine. The DNA shown is the 48-base CDR3, in frame from base 1. These data are taken from a study of cytomegalovirus exposure and HLA in healthy donors (TCRdb year 2017). Notes on the research overall: In an earlier analysis of some 610 of the donors, 276 Gb of sequence data and 95 million to 130 million unique TCR beta sequences from 150 million to 200 million T cells were reported. Roughly 300 gigabases of sequencing data and 70 million to 95 million unique TCR sequences made up an early release that covered some 640 HLA-typed donors. The genetic ancestry cluster associated with self-reported Caucasian donors included about 81% of the roughly 400 genotyped donors. The study aimed to test whether signatures of past pathogen exposure could be identified by cataloging public T cell receptors. The T cell repertoires of around 670 subjects were profiled by immunosequencing and related to cytomegalovirus serostatus. Besides the first cohort of approximately 670 subjects, a separate validation cohort made up of over 100 different subjects was used. To predict cytomegalovirus infection status, the study brought together high-throughput TCR immunosequencing, statistical association of individual TCRs with disease status, and machine learning. To study patterns of TCR occurrence, a later analysis re-analyzed previously published TCR beta repertoires from several hundred donors and added high-resolution HLA genotyping. Rather than using new phenotypic data, the later analysis identified candidate immune exposures from TCR beta sequences and from how often those sequences occurred across donors. An earlier analysis of approximately 630 of the donors applied high-throughput TCR beta sequencing to assess whether each TCR beta V gene segment acted as functional or pseudogenic. Donor age, sex, ethnicity and CMV serostatus were compiled alongside the repertoire data. A later genetic analysis used genome-wide SNP genotypes for about 60% of the roughly 670 donors, treating that subset as a discovery cohort. All discovery cohort repertoires had been generated using a single sequencing platform. HLA typing covered class I and class II loci at four-digit resolution. The number of donors typed differed by locus, with about 629-630 for A, B, C, DRB1 and DQB1, more than 500 for DQA1, about 610 for DPA1, and some 440 for DPB1. A few DR-DQ haplotypes were treated as single units for association and clustering because of strong linkage in the cohort. Among roughly 400 genotyped donors of the cohort, an average of around 250,000 unique TCR beta nucleotide sequences was sequenced per donor, of which about 19% were non-productive.

Library preparation was by the immunoSEQ multiplex PCR assay. The multiplex PCR relied on a mix of 60 forward primers for TCR Vbeta segments and 13 reverse primers for TCR Jbeta segments. The CDR3 region of rearranged TCR beta genes was amplified from genomic DNA by a multiplex PCR assay. The amplified TCR beta libraries were sequenced on the Illumina HiSeq System as 87-base-pair reads. Concerning the study's data processing: A later analysis counted about 80 million unique TCR beta chains across the roughly 700 repertoires, and 10 million to 12 million of these chains were shared by at least two donors. Raw reads were error-corrected and collapsed into unique sequences by a nearest-neighbor algorithm in which closely related sequences were merged to remove PCR and sequencing errors. CDR3 sequences were aligned to IMGT reference sequences to assign V, D and J gene segments. For a sequence to be retained, a match of at least six nucleotides to both a V gene segment and a J gene segment was required. A rearrangement counted as productive if the CDR3 had no stop codons and remained in frame with V and J, and every other rearrangement counted as non-productive. Following IMGT convention, CDR3 was defined as the stretch from the second conserved V-encoded cysteine up to the conserved J-encoded phenylalanine. The earlier analysis of some 600 of the donors excluded sequences that lacked an unambiguous match to a single V gene segment. An earlier analysis of about 590 of the donors classified V segments as functional when productive rearrangements were above 56.7% and as segregating when the standard deviation between donors was above 5%. A statistical classification framework was built for diagnosing cytomegalovirus status from the catalog of TCR beta chain sequences. A later analysis assigned V and J genes by comparing TCR nucleotide sequences with IMGT/GENE-DB human TR gene sequences. The TCRdist pipeline was used in a later analysis to assign CDR3 sequences and most-parsimonious VDJ recombination scenarios. In a later analysis, each TCR beta chain was defined by its CDR3 amino acid sequence together with its V-gene family, and reads lacking a unique V-gene family were excluded. A later analysis removed several hundred highly shared, low-generation-probability nucleotide sequences to deal with suspected cross-contamination and a sequencing artifact. A later analysis calculated a clonal expansion index for each public chain from normalized within-repertoire ranks of inferred template counts. Generation probabilities in a later analysis came from a VDJ recombination model fitted to out-of-frame rearrangements, and those results were checked against IGoR. In a later analysis, TCR-TCR, TCR-HLA and TCR-CMV co-occurrence was scored with hypergeometric tests, and a repertoire-size bias correction was applied to TCR pairs. To estimate false discovery rates, a later analysis permuted the HLA or CMV assignments 20 times. In a later analysis, co-occurring TCRs were grouped using DBSCAN, with TCRdist sequence similarity added in when clustering inside HLA-allele-positive subsets. Co-occurrence clustering excluded repertoires with fewer than 30,000 or more than 120,000 public chains, plus five with anomalous nucleotide sharing. The immuneACCESS repertoire file appears here via TCRdb, limited to in-frame rearrangements. These files lack a portion of the clones; in checked studies, under half of the deficit traces to unresolved V genes, and the cause of the others is not known. That table gives V, J and clone size, and the DNA gave D and trimming. In this sample the table shows some 170,000 clones, 72% of which occur a single time. 2% to 3% of the sample rests with the top ten.

The cohort consisted of more than 650 healthy bone marrow donors. At the time of sampling, every cohort member was nominally healthy, though immune exposures that went unrecorded were likely present. Of the 700 or so cohort members, 289 had a positive CMV serostatus and 352 had a negative one, while no CMV serostatus was recorded for the donor. Each donor provided a peripheral blood sample, and peripheral blood mononuclear cells were used for TCR beta sequencing. The Qiagen DNeasy Blood Extraction Kit was used to extract genomic DNA from the blood cell samples. General study outcomes and caveats: The earlier analysis of 587 of the donors excluded 15 to 20 rarely observed V segments, including chromosome 9 orphons, because counts were too low. The sequencing pipeline was judged likely to have produced a cluster of highly shared sequence variants as a technical artifact. A further reported finding was that TCR beta sequences accurately predicted the HLA-A and HLA-B alleles for most subjects in the first cohort. In both the original and validation cohorts, the classifier was reported to diagnose cytomegalovirus status with high specificity and sensitivity. The cohort was sequenced for TCR beta chains only, and without alpha or paired-chain data the features that could be detected were limited. An earlier analysis of roughly 570 of the donors showed that most TCR beta V segments appeared in productive rearrangements either about 90% or about 30% of the time, which broadly matched IMGT annotations. In a later analysis, TCR association rates were found to vary across HLA loci, with the most associated TCRs seen for DRB1 alleles and the fewest for HLA-C alleles. The presence/absence analyses assumed that sequencing depth was roughly uniform across donors, and that assumption may not be true. HLA typing was unavailable for some donors at each locus, so association tests used only the typed subset. In a later genetic analysis, a missense DCLRE1C variant was associated with V-gene and J-gene trimming of TCR beta chains, and the association was replicated in an independent cohort. In a later analysis, more than 15,000 TCR beta sequences were associated with specific HLA alleles at a false discovery rate of 0.05. The authors suggested that the approach could potentially be extended to other disease states and immunological phenotypes. When HLA alleles, especially DR and DQ, strongly co-occurred, attributing TCR associations to individual alleles was difficult. In vitro tests confirmed that a few of the cytomegalovirus-associated TCR beta chains recognize cytomegalovirus antigens. Some IMGT-functional V segments, including TRBV6-2 and TRBV6-3, could not be distinguished by the 87-base-pair reads and were therefore excluded. Compared with equally common non-associated chains, HLA-associated TCR beta chains in a later analysis were more clonally expanded and had lower generation probabilities. In a later analysis, most CMV-associated TCR beta chains were found to appear HLA-restricted, with HLA associations seemingly driven largely by CMV exposure. Across donors, most TCR sequences were observed very rarely, whereas some public TCRs were present in many individuals. The study listed over 150 TCR beta chains as associated with cytomegalovirus. CMV serostatus was the only immune exposure information available for the cohort. Linkage disequilibrium might explain the correlated functional status among segregating V segments, but an unknown experimental factor could not be ruled out. A later genetic analysis reported fewer N-insertions in productive TCRs among donors in an Asian-associated ancestry cluster than the roughly 700-donor mean. A later analysis reported that several top co-occurrence clusters appeared linked to parvovirus B19, influenza, CMV and Epstein-Barr virus.

The source of this sequence is a human donor in good health. Sequenced input: PBMCs. This chain is built from TRBV7-8 and TRBJ2-5, with 8 central nucleotides matching TRBD2. The J call may be faulty, since TRBJ2-7 better matches the DNA end. The DNA sequence is given as TGTGCCAGCAGCCCCGGCTGGCGGGGGGACACCTACGAGCAGTACTTC. Its amino acids are CASSPGWRGDTYEQYF.